The 22 T cell receptor beta chains reported below all come from one sample, sequenced in a study of blood T cell repertoires in COVID-19. The table came from immunoSEQ multiplex PCR; TCRdb's copy has only in-frame clones and leaves some out. This sample has 150,000 to 200,000 clones, with around 83% found just once. Sample: peripheral blood. These receptors were taken from a woman aged 80 or older in a cohort sampled during active or convalescent COVID-19.

This chain connects TRBV11-3 to TRBJ1-4, with a tentative D call TRBD1 (5 bases). V lost 4 bases to trimming and J lost 5 bases, with 11 bases between them. The germline V gene has CDR1 SGHNT and CDR2 YENEEA. The CDR3 is made up of 14 amino acids. DNA of the CDR3: TGTGCCAGCAGCTCGACAGCCAGGAATGAAAAACTGTTTTTT. Amino acid sequence: CASSSTARNEKLFF. The full variable domain, in which reference TRBV11-3 and TRBJ1-4 provide the parts outside the CDR3, is EAGVVQSPRYKIIEKKQPVAFWCNPISGHNTLYWYLQNLGQGPELLIRYENEEAVDDSQLPKDRFSAERLKGVDSTLKIQPAELGDSAVYLCASSSTARNEKLFFGSGTQLSVL.

The chain is built from TRBV10-3 and TRBJ1-2; 8 nucleotides line up with TRBD1. CDR1 and CDR2 (germline): ENHRY, SYGVKD. The J segment lost 3 bases and the V segment lost 6 bases, leaving 9 bases of the junction unmatched. The CDR3 runs 15 residues. CDR3 amino acids: CAIRVGQGLDYGYTF. For the CDR3, the DNA is TGTGCCATCAGGGTCGGACAGGGCTTAGACTATGGCTACACCTTC.

V and J are TRBV11-3 and TRBJ1-1; D is uncertain. Germline loops: CDR1 SGHNT, CDR2 YENEEA. The CDR3 contains 14 residues. The V and J ends lost 2 bases and 3 bases respectively, with 10 bases between them. CDR3 loop: CASSLLTSDTEAFF. CDR3 nucleotides: TGTGCCAGCAGCTTACTAACCTCGGACACTGAAGCTTTCTTT. The full variable domain, with the rest looked up from reference TRBV11-3 and TRBJ1-1, is EAGVVQSPRYKIIEKKQPVAFWCNPISGHNTLYWYLQNLGQGPELLIRYENEEAVDDSQLPKDRFSAERLKGVDSTLKIQPAELGDSAVYLCASSLLTSDTEAFFGQGTRLTVV.

This clone was seen only once. The rearrangement links TRBV7-9 to TRBJ1-1, with 10 bases that match TRBD1. Germline CDR1 reads SEHNR; CDR2 reads FQNEAQ (reference sequence). The CDR3 sequence is 13 residues long. The V and J ends lost 5 bases and 7 bases, in that order; junction bases with no gene match: 4. CDR3 loop: CASSATGGSEAFF. For the CDR3, the DNA is TGTGCCAGCAGCGCGACAGGGGGCAGTGAAGCTTTCTTT.

This clone was seen just once. The chain is built from TRBV11-3 and TRBJ2-3; weak D call: TRBD1 (6 bases). This CDR3 spans 15 amino acids. Trimming took off 3 bases at V and 0 bases at J, with 10 bases between the two ends. CDR1 and CDR2 (germline): SGHNT, YENEEA. CDR3 in DNA: TGTGCCAGCAGCTTTCCAGGGGACAGCACAGATACGCAGTATTTT. Translating it yields CASSFPGDSTDTQYF.

The chain uses TRBV5-4 and TRBJ2-6, with D possibly TRBD2 on 7 matching bases. There are 17 residues in the CDR3. The V end was cut by 4 bases, the J end by 0 bases, with 14 bases between. Germline CDR1 SGHNT, CDR2 YYREEE (reference sequence). CDR3 amino acids: CASSGGGRPSGANVLTF. The CDR3 coding sequence is TGTGCCAGCAGCGGGGGGGGGCGACCCTCTGGGGCCAACGTCCTGACTTTC.

This chain connects TRBV7-9 to TRBJ1-2; 8 bases fit TRBD1. The CDR3 sequence is 13 residues long. The V segment lost 6 bases and the J segment 4 bases; nucleotides outside the gene matches: 4. From germline, CDR1 is SEHNR and CDR2 FQNEAQ (reference sequence). CDR3 sequence reads: CASRPGGLYGYTF. CDR3 DNA sequence: TGTGCCAGCAGACCAGGGGGCCTCTATGGCTACACCTTC. Filled out from reference TRBV7-9 and TRBJ1-2, the complete variable domain reads DTGVSQNPRHKITKRGQNVTFRCDPISEHNRLYWYRQTLGQGPEFLTYFQNEAQLEKSRLLSDRFSAERPKGSFSTLEIQRTEQGDSAMYLCASRPGGLYGYTFGSGTRLTVV.

The table lists this clone with many counts. This rearrangement joins TRBV11-2 to TRBJ2-5, with a weak D call TRBD1 (6 bases). Trimming cost V 0 bases and J 5 bases, with 13 bases left between them. The CDR3 spans 15 residues. The germline V gene has CDR1 SGHAT and CDR2 FQNNGV. CDR3 amino acids: CASSLDYLGAETQYF. CDR3 in DNA: TGTGCCAGCAGCTTAGATTACTTGGGGGCGGAGACCCAGTACTTC.

The chain is built from TRBV11-2 and TRBJ2-3, with D maybe TRBD1 (6 bases). The germline gives CDR1 SGHAT, CDR2 FQNNGV. The CDR3 is 13 residues long. V shed 7 bases and J shed 2 bases, with 10 bases lying between them. The CDR3 reads CASTDRFTDTQYF. In nucleotides, the CDR3 is TGTGCCAGCACCGACAGGTTCACAGATACGCAGTATTTT.

V and J are TRBV30 and TRBJ1-1; 8 positions match TRBD1. CDR1 is GTSNPN, CDR2 SVGIG, per germline (reference sequence). V lost 3 bases to trimming and J lost 1 base; unmatched junction nucleotides: 16. This CDR3 comprises 18 residues. CDR3 DNA sequence: TGTGCCTGGAGGCCGGACAGGGCAAGATCTCTGAGGAACACTGAAGCTTTCTTT. It yields the protein CAWRPDRARSLRNTEAFF.

The chain is built from TRBV5-1 and TRBJ2-7; weak D call: TRBD2 (6 bases). Germline CDR1 is SGHRS and CDR2 is YFSETQ. The length of the CDR3 is 15 residues. V was clipped by 4 bases and J by 2 bases, with 16 bases between them. The CDR3 spells CASSPRGTGTYEQYF. CDR3 nucleotide sequence: TGCGCCAGCAGCCCCCGGGGGACGGGGACCTACGAGCAGTACTTC.

This clone was recorded only once. The chain uses TRBV4-3 and TRBJ1-4, with TRBD1 matching 8 bases. This CDR3 has 14 residues. Unmatched junction bases numbered 6, after V lost 5 bases and J lost 7 bases. The germline V gene has CDR1 LGHNA and CDR2 YSLEER. The CDR3 bases are TGCGCCAGCAGCGCCGGGACAGGCCCTGAAAAACTGTTTTTT. It yields the protein CASSAGTGPEKLFF.

This clone was detected once. The chain carries TRBV7-2 and TRBJ1-4, with 8 positions matching TRBD1. Losses at the gene ends were 1 base for V and 5 bases for J; bases not matched to a gene: 6. The germline gives CDR1 SGHTA, CDR2 FQGNSA. The CDR3 is 16 residues long. CDR3 DNA: TGTGCCAGCAGCTTAGGTTTCCAGGGGGCAAATGAAAAACTGTTTTTT. Amino acid sequence: CASSLGFQGANEKLFF.

The V and J genes are TRBV29-1 and TRBJ1-2; D remains unclear. V dropped 7 bases and J dropped 6 bases, with 9 bases sitting between them. There are 10 residues in the CDR3. CDR1 and CDR2 from the germline V gene are SQVTM and ANQGSEA. The CDR3 region is CSAEEDGYTF. In DNA form, the CDR3 reads TGCAGCGCGGAGGAGGATGGCTACACCTTC.

The genes are TRBV6-1 and TRBJ2-1; weak D call: TRBD1 (5 bases). Trimming took off 2 bases at V and 8 bases at J, with 16 bases between the two ends. Germline loops: CDR1 MNHNS, CDR2 SASEGT. This CDR3 comprises 15 residues. CDR3 loop: CASSESWAKTDEQFF. The CDR3 DNA reads TGTGCCAGCAGTGAATCCTGGGCCAAGACAGATGAGCAGTTCTTC.

The V call is TRBV15, the J call TRBJ1-1; 12 bases align to TRBD1. The CDR3 loop spans 18 amino acids. Germline V gene data show CDR1 as LNHNV and CDR2 as YYDKDF (reference sequence). V lost 5 bases to trimming and J lost 1 base; unmatched junction nucleotides: 11. The CDR3, as DNA: TGTGCCACCAGCTACCGGGACAGGGGGCTAGGTTGGAACACTGAAGCTTTCTTT. Translating it yields CATSYRDRGLGWNTEAFF. The whole variable domain, remainder taken from reference TRBV15 and TRBJ1-1, is DAMVIQNPRYQVTQFGKPVTLSCSQTLNHNVMYWYQQKSSQAPKLLFHYYDKDFNNEADTPDNFQSRRPNTSFCFLDIRSPGLGDTAMYLCATSYRDRGLGWNTEAFFGQGTRLTVV.

In nucleotides, the CDR3 is TGCGCCAGCAGCTTGGCCGGGACTGGATCCTACAATGAGCAGTTCTTC. Its translation is CASSLAGTGSYNEQFF. The genes are TRBV5-1 and TRBJ2-1; D may be TRBD2 (6 bases). The CDR3 contains 16 residues. V shed 0 bases and J shed 1 base, with 11 bases lying between them. Per germline, CDR1 SGHRS and CDR2 YFSETQ.

The rearrangement links TRBV7-2 to TRBJ1-2; D is possibly TRBD1 (5 bases). Per the germline V gene, CDR1 is SGHTA and CDR2 is FQGNSA. The V end was cut by 2 bases, the J end by 8 bases, with 15 bases between. The CDR3 loop spans 14 amino acids. CDR3 loop: CASSLSGGGRGYTF. The CDR3 DNA reads TGTGCCAGCAGCTTATCAGGCGGGGGTAGAGGCTACACCTTC.

The CDR3 bases are TGTGCCAGTAGTAAGGGCAGGGCCGGCTACACCTTC. This sequence encodes CASSKGRAGYTF. J is TRBJ1-2 and V is TRBV19, with D perhaps matching TRBD1 (5 bases). Germline V gene data show CDR1 as LNHDA and CDR2 as SQIVND (reference sequence). The length of the CDR3 is 12 residues. Deletions cut 4 bases from V and 8 bases from J, with 11 bases between.

This clone was seen once. Other DNA sequences from this sample encode an identical CDR3 as well. The chain is built from TRBV18 and TRBJ1-3; D remains unclear. Germline V gene data show CDR1 as KGHSH and CDR2 as LQKENI. This CDR3 is built from 15 residues. With 0 bases removed from V and 0 bases from J, the gap between germline ends came to 6 bases. The CDR3 spells CASSPPSGSGNTIYF. The CDR3 DNA reads TGTGCCAGCTCACCACCGAGCGGCTCTGGAAACACCATATATTTT. Looking up the rest from reference TRBV18 and TRBJ1-3 gives the full variable domain: NAGVMQNPRHLVRRRGQEARLRCSPMKGHSHVYWYRQLPEEGLKFMVYLQKENIIDESGMPKERFSAEFPKEGPSILRIQQVVRGDSAAYFCASSPPSGSGNTIYFGEGSWLTVV.

V and J are TRBV10-2 and TRBJ1-2; 9 nucleotides match TRBD1. The CDR3 length is 15 residues. From germline, CDR1 is WSHSY and CDR2 SAAADI. V shed 1 base, J shed 7 bases, and the junction held 7 bases outside the gene matches. CDR3 amino acids: CASSELFKDRGGYTF. The CDR3 nucleotides read TGCGCCAGCAGTGAGTTGTTTAAGGACAGGGGTGGCTACACCTTC.

V usage is TRBV29-1 and J usage is TRBJ2-1; D is undetermined. The CDR3 has 12 amino acids. V was pared by 8 bases and J by 1 base, with 9 bases between. Germline lookup yields CDR1 SQVTM and CDR2 ANQGSEA. The DNA for the CDR3 is TGCAGCTCGACAAGTTCCTACAATGAGCAGTTCTTC. It encodes CSSTSSYNEQFF.